This T cell receptor (beta chain) was profiled in a study of vaccination effects on CD4 cells after COVID-19. Sequenced by immunoSEQ multiplex PCR; TCRdb stores in-frame clones only, minus some. The sample records just under 45,000 clones, around three quarters being singletons. Prior to sequencing, the ViraFEST assay stimulated PBMC with viral peptide pools, which expanded the antigen-specific CD4+ T cells. Following an approximately ten-day culture, CD4+ T cells were purified. Absence of prior SARS-CoV-2 infection characterized the vaccine recipients, who showed negative nucleocapsid antibodies. Half the medium was swapped for IL-2 medium on days 3 and 7. The sample holds a few counts of this clone. Its antigen remains unidentified. Germline V gene lookup returns CDR1 KGHSH and CDR2 LQKENI. Trimming pared 4 bases from V and 3 bases from J, leaving 10 bases between. The CDR3 loop spans 13 amino acids.

The genes are TRBV18 and TRBJ2-7; D might be TRBD1 or TRBD2, each matching 5 bases. The receptor comes from a human donor who received a COVID-19 vaccine. The sample consisted of CD4+ T cells from PBMCs cultured with SARS-CoV-2 spike peptides, taken before COVID-19 vaccination. The CDR3 reads CASSRGGGYEQYV. The CDR3 DNA reads as TGTGCCAGCTCACGGGGCGGAGGCTACGAGCAGTACGTC.